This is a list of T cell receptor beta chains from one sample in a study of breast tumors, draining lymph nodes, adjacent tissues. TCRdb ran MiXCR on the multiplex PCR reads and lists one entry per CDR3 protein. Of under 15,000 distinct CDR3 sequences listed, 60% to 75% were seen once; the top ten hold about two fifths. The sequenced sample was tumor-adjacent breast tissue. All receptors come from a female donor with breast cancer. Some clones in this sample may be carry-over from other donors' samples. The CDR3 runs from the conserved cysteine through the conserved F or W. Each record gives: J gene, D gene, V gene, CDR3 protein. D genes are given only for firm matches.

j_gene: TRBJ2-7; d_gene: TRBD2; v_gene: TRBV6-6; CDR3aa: CASRKSGRDPTYEQYF
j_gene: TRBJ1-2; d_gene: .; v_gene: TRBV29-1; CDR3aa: CSVKTGLSGYTF
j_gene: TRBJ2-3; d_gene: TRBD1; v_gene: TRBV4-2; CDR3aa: CASSQTGQSTDTQYF
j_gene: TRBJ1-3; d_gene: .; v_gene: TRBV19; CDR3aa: CASSISPGNTIYF
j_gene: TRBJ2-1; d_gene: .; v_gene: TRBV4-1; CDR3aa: CASSQVTGSKYEQFF
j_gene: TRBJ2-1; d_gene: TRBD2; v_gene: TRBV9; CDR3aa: CASSVEGLAGVSYNEQFF
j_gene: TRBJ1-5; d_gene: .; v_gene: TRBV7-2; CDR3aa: CASTRDINQPQHF
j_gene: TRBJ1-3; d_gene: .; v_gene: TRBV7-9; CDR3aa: CASSLGGNTIYF
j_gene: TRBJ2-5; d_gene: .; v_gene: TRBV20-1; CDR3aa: CSARDWRQAQETQYF
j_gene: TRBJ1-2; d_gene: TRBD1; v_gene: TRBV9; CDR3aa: CASSVAPSGTDYGYTF
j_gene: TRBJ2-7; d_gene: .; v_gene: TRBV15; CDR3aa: CATSSFGGERQYF
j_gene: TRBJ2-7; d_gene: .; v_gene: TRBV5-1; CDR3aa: CASKTGGLNSYEQYF
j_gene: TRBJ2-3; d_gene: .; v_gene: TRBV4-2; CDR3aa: CANSQDTGSSTDTQYF
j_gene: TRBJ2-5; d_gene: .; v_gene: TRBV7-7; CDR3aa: CASSARTGGGETQYF
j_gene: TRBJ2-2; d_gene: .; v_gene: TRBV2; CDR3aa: CASKRTVLTGELFF
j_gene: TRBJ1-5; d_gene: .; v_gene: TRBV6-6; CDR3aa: CASSYGPNQPQHF
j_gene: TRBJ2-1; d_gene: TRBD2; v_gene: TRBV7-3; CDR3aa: CASSLNPGLAAGLNEQFF
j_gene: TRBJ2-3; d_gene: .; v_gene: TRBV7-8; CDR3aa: CASSSTRPPSSQYF
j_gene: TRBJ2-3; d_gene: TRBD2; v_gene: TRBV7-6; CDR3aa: CASSLGGVAGDTQYF
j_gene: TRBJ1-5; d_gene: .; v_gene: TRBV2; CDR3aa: CASRDGGPQHF
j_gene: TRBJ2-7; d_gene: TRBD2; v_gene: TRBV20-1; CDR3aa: CSSTLSGTYEQYF
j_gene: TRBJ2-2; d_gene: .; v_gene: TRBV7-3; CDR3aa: CASSLGGSGNTGELFF
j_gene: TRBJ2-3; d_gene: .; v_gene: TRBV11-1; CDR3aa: CASSISGTSSTDTQYF
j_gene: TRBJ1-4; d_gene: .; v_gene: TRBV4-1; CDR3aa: CASSQEYRVEEKLFF